Listed below are T cell receptor beta chains from one sample, sequenced in a study of cytomegalovirus exposure and HLA in healthy donors. Profiled with immunoSEQ multiplex PCR; TCRdb holds only in-frame clones, not every one. The sample includes 160,000 or so clones, roughly 84% of them seen just once. Material: PBMCs. The source is a man aged 18 to 30 in good health and CMV-seronegative. CDR3s include the opening cysteine and the closing phenylalanine or tryptophan. Each record gives: V gene, J gene, D gene, clone size, CDR3 DNA, CDR3 protein. The D gene is left open where the match is weak. Clone size appears in some rows only: once, few, many, or a class for an expanded clone.

V: TRBV27
J: TRBJ2-1
D: -
size: -
DNA: TGTGCCAGCAGTTTATCGCGCAATGAGCAGTTCTTC
CDR3: CASSLSRNEQFF

V: TRBV7-6
J: TRBJ2-3
D: TRBD2
size: few
DNA: TGTGCCAGCAGCCCCCAGACTAGCATAGATACGCAGTATTTT
CDR3: CASSPQTSIDTQYF

V: TRBV19
J: TRBJ1-5
D: TRBD1
size: -
DNA: TGTGCCAGTAGTATGACAGGGTCCAATCAGCCCCAGCATTTT
CDR3: CASSMTGSNQPQHF

V: TRBV7-7
J: TRBJ2-5
D: TRBD1
size: once
DNA: TGTGCCAGCAGCCCTGACAGGGGGGGAGAGACCCAGTACTTC
CDR3: CASSPDRGGETQYF

V: TRBV2
J: TRBJ2-7
D: TRBD1
size: -
DNA: TGTGCCAGCCGCGGGGACAGGGGCCGACCCCCCTCCTACGAGCAGTACTTC
CDR3: CASRGDRGRPPSYEQYF

V: TRBV5-1
J: TRBJ2-2
D: TRBD1
size: -
DNA: TGCGCCAGCAGCTTCATTCAGGGGGCGCTCGGGGAGCTGTTTTTT
CDR3: CASSFIQGALGELFF

V: TRBV27
J: TRBJ2-7
D: TRBD1
size: -
DNA: TGTGCCAGCAGTCCCGGACAGGGCTACGAGCAGTACTTC
CDR3: CASSPGQGYEQYF

V: TRBV9
J: TRBJ2-7
D: TRBD2
size: once
DNA: TGTGCCAGCAGCAAAGCGGGAGAGCACGAGCAGTACTTC
CDR3: CASSKAGEHEQYF

V: TRBV2
J: TRBJ1-4
D: TRBD1
size: -
DNA: TGTGCCAGCAGCGAACAGGGGACTAATGAAAAACTGTTTTTT
CDR3: CASSEQGTNEKLFF

V: TRBV7-2
J: TRBJ2-7
D: TRBD1
size: -
DNA: TGTGCCAGCAGCTCCAACCGGGACAGGATCTACGAGCAGTACTTC
CDR3: CASSSNRDRIYEQYF

V: TRBV7-3
J: TRBJ2-5
D: TRBD2
size: few
DNA: TGTGCCAGCAGCCCCACCCGACTAGCGGGAGCCCCTCGAGAGACCCAGTACTTC
CDR3: CASSPTRLAGAPRETQYF

V: TRBV5-1
J: TRBJ2-2
D: -
size: -
DNA: TGCGCCAGCAGCTTGGCCCCCGCGGGAACCACCGGGGAGCTGTTTTTT
CDR3: CASSLAPAGTTGELFF

V: TRBV2
J: TRBJ2-5
D: TRBD2
size: -
DNA: TGTGCCAGCAGCTTAGCGGGGGGGCGAATGGAGACCCAGTACTTC
CDR3: CASSLAGGRMETQYF

V: TRBV27
J: TRBJ1-2
D: TRBD1
size: -
DNA: TGTGCCAGCAGTTCCCTCGGGACAGGTTATGGCTACACCTTC
CDR3: CASSSLGTGYGYTF

V: TRBV11-2
J: TRBJ2-1
D: -
size: -
DNA: TGTGCCAGCAGCTTGGGGGCGACGCACGATGAGCAGTTCTTC
CDR3: CASSLGATHDEQFF

V: TRBV15
J: TRBJ2-7
D: -
size: -
DNA: TGTGCCACCAGCAGATCTACTACCACCTACGAGCAGTACTTC
CDR3: CATSRSTTTYEQYF

V: TRBV16
J: TRBJ1-4
D: -
size: -
DNA: TGTGCCAGCAGCCAATCTAGGCGGAGTAATGAAAAACTGTTTTTT
CDR3: CASSQSRRSNEKLFF

V: TRBV6-5
J: TRBJ1-1
D: TRBD1
size: few
DNA: TGTGCCAGCAGTTATTCGGGACAGGGGGCGACTGAAGCTTTCTTT
CDR3: CASSYSGQGATEAFF

V: TRBV7-3
J: TRBJ2-4
D: -
size: -
DNA: TGTGCCAGCAGCCTGGGAGGAGTTAATCTAGCCAAAAACATTCAGTACTTC
CDR3: CASSLGGVNLAKNIQYF

V: TRBV7-2
J: TRBJ1-1
D: TRBD1
size: -
DNA: TGTGCCAGCAGCCCTCACCAGACAGGGCTGAACACTGAAGCTTTCTTT
CDR3: CASSPHQTGLNTEAFF

V: TRBV13
J: TRBJ2-6
D: -
size: -
DNA: TGTGCCAGCAGCTTAGGGGGGCTTGGGGCCAACGTCCTGACTTTC
CDR3: CASSLGGLGANVLTF

V: TRBV27
J: TRBJ2-3
D: -
size: -
DNA: TGTGCCAGCAGTTTTGCCACTACAAGCACAGATACGCAGTATTTT
CDR3: CASSFATTSTDTQYF

V: TRBV5-4
J: TRBJ2-7
D: -
size: -
DNA: TGTGCCAGCAGCTTAGGCGGGGCCGAGCAGTACTTC
CDR3: CASSLGGAEQYF